These T cell receptor beta chains were read from a single sample in a study of cytomegalovirus exposure and HLA in healthy donors. Assay: immunoSEQ multiplex PCR; the TCRdb copy retains only in-frame clones and omits some. The table has about 150,000 clones, roughly 86% seen once. Sequenced sample: PBMCs. These receptors originate from a human donor in good health. The CDR3 runs from the conserved cysteine through the conserved F or W. The D gene is left open where the match is weak. Clone size is not always given. Where it is, it says once, few, many or a class for expanded clones.

size	D	J	V	DNA	CDR3
-	TRBD1	TRBJ1-2	TRBV29-1	TGCAGCGCCGCAACAGGGGGCTCCTATGGCTACACCTTC	CSAATGGSYGYTF
once	TRBD2	TRBJ2-7	TRBV11-2	TGTGCCAGCAGCCCAGGACTAGCGGCCCCCTACGAGCAGTACTTC	CASSPGLAAPYEQYF
-	TRBD1	TRBJ2-1	TRBV18	TGTGCCAGCTCACCACCGGACAGGGGCCACAATGAGCAGTTCTTC	CASSPPDRGHNEQFF
once	TRBD2	TRBJ2-1	TRBV14	TGTGCCAGCAGCCTCGGACTAGCGGGGGCCACGGGCCCCTACAATGAGCAGTTCTTC	CASSLGLAGATGPYNEQFF
-	-	TRBJ1-1	TRBV28	TGTGCCAGCAGTTTACCGGGGGGGACTGAAGCTTTCTTT	CASSLPGGTEAFF
once	TRBD1	TRBJ1-1	TRBV5-1	TGCGCCAGCAGCTTAAGGACAGGGAAGGGCACTGAAGCTTTCTTT	CASSLRTGKGTEAFF
once	-	TRBJ1-4	TRBV5-8	TGTGCCAGCAGCTTTCCCGGGTTGGGTGAAAAACTGTTTTTT	CASSFPGLGEKLFF
-	TRBD1	TRBJ1-1	TRBV25-1	TGTGCCAGCAGTGAATTCAGGGACAGGGTGGGCACTGAAGCTTTCTTT	CASSEFRDRVGTEAFF
-	TRBD2	TRBJ2-5	TRBV23-1	TGCGCCAGCAGTCAGGCTACGACTAGCGGGAGGGCGAAGACCCAGTACTTC	CASSQATTSGRAKTQYF
-	TRBD1	TRBJ2-2	TRBV5-5	TGTGCCAGCAGCCCGGGACAGGGGTACACCGGGGAGCTGTTTTTT	CASSPGQGYTGELFF
-	-	TRBJ1-1	TRBV4-2	TGTGCCAGCAGCCAACAACGAGGCACTGAAGCTTTCTTT	CASSQQRGTEAFF
-	-	TRBJ1-2	TRBV27	TGTGCCAGCAGTTTACGAAACTCGTTTTCCGGCTACACCTTC	CASSLRNSFSGYTF
-	-	TRBJ2-7	TRBV7-2	TGTGCCAGCACCGCTGAGGGGACTTACTACGAGCAGTACTTC	CASTAEGTYYEQYF
few	-	TRBJ2-1	TRBV6-1	TGTGCCAGCAGTGGGGTAGCTGGTGAGCAGTTCTTC	CASSGVAGEQFF
-	-	TRBJ2-5	TRBV29-1	TGCAGCGTTAGACAGTCCCAAGAGACCCAGTACTTC	CSVRQSQETQYF
-	TRBD1	TRBJ1-2	TRBV4-1	TGCGCCAGCAGCCAAGTCCCGGGACAGGGGCTCTATGGCTACACCTTC	CASSQVPGQGLYGYTF
-	TRBD2	TRBJ2-7	TRBV5-1	TGCGCCAGCAGCATTACTAGCGGGACCCACTACGAGCAGTACTTC	CASSITSGTHYEQYF
-	-	TRBJ2-5	TRBV4-2	TGTGCCAGCAGCCAAGATGAGGGAGGGGGGGCTTGGGAGACCCAGTACTTC	CASSQDEGGGAWETQYF
-	-	TRBJ2-1	TRBV5-1	TGCGCCAGCAGCTTAAGCGCTAGCAGTAATGAGCAGTTCTTC	CASSLSASSNEQFF
-	TRBD1	TRBJ1-2	TRBV6-5	TGTGCCAGCAGTTTCCAACCCGGGACAGCCTATGGCTACACCTTC	CASSFQPGTAYGYTF
-	TRBD1	TRBJ2-1	TRBV19	TGTGCCAGTAGTGACCGCCGAACGACAGGGAATGAGCAGTTCTTC	CASSDRRTTGNEQFF
few	-	TRBJ1-2	TRBV28	TGTGCCAGCCTCCGGTCCCCCTATGGCTACACCTTC	CASLRSPYGYTF
-	-	TRBJ2-1	TRBV2	TGTGCCAGCAGTGTCCTAGCGCAGAGCTCCTACAATGAGCAGTTCTTC	CASSVLAQSSYNEQFF
-	-	TRBJ2-7	TRBV5-6	TGTGCCAGCAGCTTGGACAGAGCCTACGAGCAGTACTTC	CASSLDRAYEQYF
-	TRBD1	TRBJ1-5	TRBV15	TGTGCCACCAGCAGAGATCGGGCAGGGGGAGGCAATCAGCCCCAGCATTTT	CATSRDRAGGGNQPQHF
-	-	TRBJ1-4	TRBV27	TGTGCCAGTCGGGGGGGGACGGCCCTTAATGAAAAACTGTTTTTT	CASRGGTALNEKLFF